This T cell receptor beta chain was captured in a study of T-cell reconstitution after alpha-beta-depleted transplantation in children. This clonotype came up a few times. During its preparation, the TCRbeta library received unique molecular identifiers. MiXCR, applied by TCRdb to the PCR reads, yields one record per CDR3 protein. In the table there are hundreds of thousands of distinct CDR3 sequences, 16% of which are singletons. The CDR3 is made up of 15 amino acids. J gave up 4 bases and V 5 bases, and 5 bases lay outside the gene matches. Germline CDR1 DFQATT, CDR2 SNEGSKA (reference sequence). The chain links TRBV20-1 to TRBJ2-1; 13 bases fit TRBD2. The receptor was isolated from a human donor who donated a stem cell graft to a child with acute myeloid leukemia. The specimen comprised PBMCs from the stem cell graft donor, sampled from the stem cell graft. The chain's CDR3 is CSAGSTSGGYNEQFF. CDR3 bases: TGCAGTGCTGGATCGACTAGCGGGGGGTACAATGAGCAGTTCTTC.